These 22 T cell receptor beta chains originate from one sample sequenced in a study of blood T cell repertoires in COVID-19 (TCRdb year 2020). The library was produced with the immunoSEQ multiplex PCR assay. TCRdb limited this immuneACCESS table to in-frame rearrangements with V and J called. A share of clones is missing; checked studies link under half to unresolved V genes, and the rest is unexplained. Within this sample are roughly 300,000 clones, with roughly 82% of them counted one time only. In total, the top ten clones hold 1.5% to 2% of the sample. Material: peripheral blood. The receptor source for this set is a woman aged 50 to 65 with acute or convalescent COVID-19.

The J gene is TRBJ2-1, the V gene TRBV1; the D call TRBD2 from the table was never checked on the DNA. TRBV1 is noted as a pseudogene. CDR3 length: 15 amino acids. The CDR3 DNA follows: TGCACCAGCAGCCAATCGGGACTAGCGGCAAATGAGCAGTTCTTC. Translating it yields CTSSQSGLAANEQFF.

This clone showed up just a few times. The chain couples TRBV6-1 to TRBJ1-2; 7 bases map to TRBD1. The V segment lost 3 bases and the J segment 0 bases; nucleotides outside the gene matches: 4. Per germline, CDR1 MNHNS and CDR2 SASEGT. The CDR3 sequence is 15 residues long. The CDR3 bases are TGTGCCAGCAGTGACCAAGGGGGCTCTAACTATGGCTACACCTTC. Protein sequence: CASSDQGGSNYGYTF.

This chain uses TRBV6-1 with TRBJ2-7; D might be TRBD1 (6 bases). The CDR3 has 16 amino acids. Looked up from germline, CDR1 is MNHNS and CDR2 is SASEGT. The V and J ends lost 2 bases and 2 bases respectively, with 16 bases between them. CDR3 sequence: CASSERAAGVTYEQYF. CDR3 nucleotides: TGTGCCAGCAGTGAACGAGCGGCAGGGGTGACCTACGAGCAGTACTTC.

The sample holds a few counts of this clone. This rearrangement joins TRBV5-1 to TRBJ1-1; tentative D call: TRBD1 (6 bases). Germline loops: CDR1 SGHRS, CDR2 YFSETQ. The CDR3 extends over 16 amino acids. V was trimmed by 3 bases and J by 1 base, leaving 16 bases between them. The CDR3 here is CASSYPLDSQNTEAFF. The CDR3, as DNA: TGCGCCAGCAGCTACCCCTTGGACAGCCAGAACACTGAAGCTTTCTTT.

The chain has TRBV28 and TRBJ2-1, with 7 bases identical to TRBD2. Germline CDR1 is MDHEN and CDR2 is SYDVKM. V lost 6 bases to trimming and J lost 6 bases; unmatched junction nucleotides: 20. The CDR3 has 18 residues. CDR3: CASSPRDYRTLGSNEQFF. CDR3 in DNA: TGTGCCAGCAGCCCCCGGGACTACCGAACTCTGGGGAGCAATGAGCAGTTCTTC.

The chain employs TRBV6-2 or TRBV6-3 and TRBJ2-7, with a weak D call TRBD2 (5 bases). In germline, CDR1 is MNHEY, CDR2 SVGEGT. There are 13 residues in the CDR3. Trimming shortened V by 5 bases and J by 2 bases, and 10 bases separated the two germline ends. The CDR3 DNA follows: TGTGCCAGCAGTACTGCCGGGGCCTACGAGCAGTACTTC. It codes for CASSTAGAYEQYF.

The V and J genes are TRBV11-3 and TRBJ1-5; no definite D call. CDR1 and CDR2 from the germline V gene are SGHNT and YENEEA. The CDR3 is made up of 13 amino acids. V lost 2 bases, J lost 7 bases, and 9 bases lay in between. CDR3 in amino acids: CASSLSTRQPQHF. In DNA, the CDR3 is TGTGCCAGCAGCTTATCCACCCGGCAGCCCCAGCATTTT.

DNA for the CDR3: TGTGCCAGCAGCTCAGGGAGGCGTGAGCAGTTCTTC. Its translation is CASSSGRREQFF. The chain is built from TRBV7-3 and TRBJ2-1; a possible D gene is TRBD2 (6 bases). Trimming cost V 4 bases and J 9 bases, with 10 bases left between them. There are 12 residues in the CDR3. Germline assignment: CDR1 SGHTA and CDR2 FQGTGA.

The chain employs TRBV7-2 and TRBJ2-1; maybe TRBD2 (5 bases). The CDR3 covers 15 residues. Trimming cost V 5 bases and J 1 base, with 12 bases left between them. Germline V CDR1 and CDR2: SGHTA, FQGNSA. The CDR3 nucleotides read TGTGCCAGCAGCCGCGAGGGATTATCCTACAATGAGCAGTTCTTC. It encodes CASSREGLSYNEQFF.

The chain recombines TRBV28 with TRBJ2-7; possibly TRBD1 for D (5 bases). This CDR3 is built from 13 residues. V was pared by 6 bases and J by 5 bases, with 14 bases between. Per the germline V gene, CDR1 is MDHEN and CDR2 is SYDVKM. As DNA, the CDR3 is TGTGCCAGCAGGGGGCGTTTTAGGGACGAGCAGTACTTC. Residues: CASRGRFRDEQYF.

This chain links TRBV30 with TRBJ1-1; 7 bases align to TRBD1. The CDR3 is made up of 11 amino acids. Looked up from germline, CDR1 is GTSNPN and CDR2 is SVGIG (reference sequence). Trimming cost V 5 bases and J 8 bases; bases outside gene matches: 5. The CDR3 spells CAWHRGGEAFF. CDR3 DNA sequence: TGTGCCTGGCACAGGGGAGGAGAAGCTTTCTTT.

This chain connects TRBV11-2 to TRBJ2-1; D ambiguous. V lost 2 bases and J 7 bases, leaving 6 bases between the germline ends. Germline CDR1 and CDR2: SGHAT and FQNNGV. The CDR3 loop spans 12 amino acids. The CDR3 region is CASSLTRNEQFF. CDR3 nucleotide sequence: TGTGCCAGCAGCTTAACTCGTAATGAGCAGTTCTTC. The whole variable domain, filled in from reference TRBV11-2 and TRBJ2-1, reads EAGVAQSPRYKIIEKRQSVAFWCNPISGHATLYWYQQILGQGPKLLIQFQNNGVVDDSQLPKDRFSAERLKGVDSTLKIQPAKLEDSAVYLCASSLTRNEQFFGPGTRLTVL.

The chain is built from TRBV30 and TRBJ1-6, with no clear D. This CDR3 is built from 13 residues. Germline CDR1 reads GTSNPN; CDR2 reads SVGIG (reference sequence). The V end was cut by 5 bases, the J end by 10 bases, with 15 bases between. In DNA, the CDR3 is TGTGCCTGGTCGGAGATGAAGAACTCACCCCTCCACTTT. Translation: CAWSEMKNSPLHF.

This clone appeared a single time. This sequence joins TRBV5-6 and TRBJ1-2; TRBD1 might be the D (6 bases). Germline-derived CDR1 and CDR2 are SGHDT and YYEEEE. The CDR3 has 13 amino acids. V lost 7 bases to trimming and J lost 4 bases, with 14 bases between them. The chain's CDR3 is CASLQSTGYGYTF. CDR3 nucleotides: TGTGCCAGCCTCCAATCGACAGGCTATGGCTACACCTTC.

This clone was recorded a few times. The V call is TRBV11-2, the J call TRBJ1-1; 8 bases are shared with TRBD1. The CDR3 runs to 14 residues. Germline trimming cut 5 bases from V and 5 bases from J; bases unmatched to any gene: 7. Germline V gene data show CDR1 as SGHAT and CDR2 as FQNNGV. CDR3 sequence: CASSTRQGKTEAFF. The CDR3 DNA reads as TGTGCCAGCAGCACTCGACAGGGGAAGACTGAAGCTTTCTTT.

CDR3 protein: CASSYSISGRWLDNEQFF. CDR3 DNA sequence: TGTGCCAGCAGTTACTCCATTAGCGGGAGGTGGTTAGACAATGAGCAGTTCTTC. J is TRBJ2-1 and V is TRBV6-2 or TRBV6-3, with 10 nucleotides matching TRBD2. The CDR3 is 18 amino acids. V shed 0 bases and J 5 bases; nucleotides not matched to a gene: 10. CDR1 MNHEY and CDR2 SVGEGT come from the germline V gene.

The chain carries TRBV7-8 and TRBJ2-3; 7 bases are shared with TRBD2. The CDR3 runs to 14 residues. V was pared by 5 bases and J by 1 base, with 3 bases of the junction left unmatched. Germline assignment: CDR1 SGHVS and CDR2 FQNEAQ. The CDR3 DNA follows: TGTGCCAGCAGCCCCACTAGCGGCACAGATACGCAGTATTTT. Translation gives CASSPTSGTDTQYF.

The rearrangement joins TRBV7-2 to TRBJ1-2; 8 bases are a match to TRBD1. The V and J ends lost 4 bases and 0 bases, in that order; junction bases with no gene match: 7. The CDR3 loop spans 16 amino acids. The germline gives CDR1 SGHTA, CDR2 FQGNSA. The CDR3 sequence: CASSSQKDRANYGYTF. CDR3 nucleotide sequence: TGTGCCAGCAGCTCACAGAAGGACAGGGCTAACTATGGCTACACCTTC. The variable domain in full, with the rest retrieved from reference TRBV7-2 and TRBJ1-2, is GAGVSQSPSNKVTEKGKDVELRCDPISGHTALYWYRQSLGQGLEFLIYFQGNSAPDKSGLPSDRFSAERTGGSVSTLTIQRTQQEDSAVYLCASSSQKDRANYGYTFGSGTRLTVV.

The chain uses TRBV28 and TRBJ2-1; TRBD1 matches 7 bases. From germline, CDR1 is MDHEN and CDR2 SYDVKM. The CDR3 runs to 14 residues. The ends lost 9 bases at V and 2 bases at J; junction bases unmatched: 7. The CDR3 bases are TGTGCCAGTCTGGGGCAGGGGGCCTACAATGAGCAGTTCTTC. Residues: CASLGQGAYNEQFF.

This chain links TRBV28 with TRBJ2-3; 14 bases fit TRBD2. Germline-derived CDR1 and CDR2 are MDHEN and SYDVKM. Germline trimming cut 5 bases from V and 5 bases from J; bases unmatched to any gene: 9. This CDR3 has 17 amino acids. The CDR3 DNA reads TGTGCCAGCAGTGCTCCGGGACTAGCGGGAGCGAAAGATACGCAGTATTTT. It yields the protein CASSAPGLAGAKDTQYF.

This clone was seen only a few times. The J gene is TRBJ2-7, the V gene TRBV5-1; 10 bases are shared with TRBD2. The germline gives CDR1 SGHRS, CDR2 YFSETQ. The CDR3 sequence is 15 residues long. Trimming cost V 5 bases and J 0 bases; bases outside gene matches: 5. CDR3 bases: TGCGCCAGCAGACACCGGACTAGCGGCTCCTACGAGCAGTACTTC. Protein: CASRHRTSGSYEQYF.

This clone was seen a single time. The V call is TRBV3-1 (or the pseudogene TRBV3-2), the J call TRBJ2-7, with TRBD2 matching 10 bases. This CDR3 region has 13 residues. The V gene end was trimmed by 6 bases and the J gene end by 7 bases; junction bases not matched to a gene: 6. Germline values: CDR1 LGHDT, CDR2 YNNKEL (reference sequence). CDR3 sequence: CASSRLAGEEQYF. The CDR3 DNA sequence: TGTGCCAGCAGTCGGCTAGCGGGAGAGGAGCAGTACTTC.